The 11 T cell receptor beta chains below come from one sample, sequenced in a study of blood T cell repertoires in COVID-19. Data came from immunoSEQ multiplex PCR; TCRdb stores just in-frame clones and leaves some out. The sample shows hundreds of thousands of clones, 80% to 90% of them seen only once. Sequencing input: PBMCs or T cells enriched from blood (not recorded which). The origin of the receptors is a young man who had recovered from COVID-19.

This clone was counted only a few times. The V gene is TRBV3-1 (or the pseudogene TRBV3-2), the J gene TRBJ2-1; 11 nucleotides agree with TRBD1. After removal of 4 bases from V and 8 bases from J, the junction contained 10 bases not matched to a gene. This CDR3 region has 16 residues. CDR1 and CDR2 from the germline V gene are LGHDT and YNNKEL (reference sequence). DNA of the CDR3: TGTGCCAGCAGCCGTGGACAGGGGGCTTCGGTCCATGAGCAGTTCTTC. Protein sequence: CASSRGQGASVHEQFF.

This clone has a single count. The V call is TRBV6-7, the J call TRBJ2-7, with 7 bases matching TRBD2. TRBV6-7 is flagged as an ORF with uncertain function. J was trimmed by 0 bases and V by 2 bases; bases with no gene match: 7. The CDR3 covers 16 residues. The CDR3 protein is CASSYRLGEGSYEQYF. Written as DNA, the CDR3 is TGTGCCAGCAGTTACCGCCTGGGGGAGGGCTCCTACGAGCAGTACTTC.

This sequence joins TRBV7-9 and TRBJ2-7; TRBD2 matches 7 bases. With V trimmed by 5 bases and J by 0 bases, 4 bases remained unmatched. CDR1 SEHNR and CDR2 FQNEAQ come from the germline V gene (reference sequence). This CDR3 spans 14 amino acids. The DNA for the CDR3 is TGTGCCAGCAGCCGCGGGACTACCTCCTACGAGCAGTACTTC. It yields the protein CASSRGTTSYEQYF. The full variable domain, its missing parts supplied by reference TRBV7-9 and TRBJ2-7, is DTGVSQNPRHKITKRGQNVTFRCDPISEHNRLYWYRQTLGQGPEFLTYFQNEAQLEKSRLLSDRFSAERPKGSFSTLEIQRTEQGDSAMYLCASSRGTTSYEQYFGPGTRLTVT.

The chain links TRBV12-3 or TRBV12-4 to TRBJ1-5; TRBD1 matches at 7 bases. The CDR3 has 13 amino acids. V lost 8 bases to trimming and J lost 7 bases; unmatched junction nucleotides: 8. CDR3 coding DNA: TGTGCCAGCGAGATGACAGGGAACCAGCCCCAGCATTTT. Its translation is CASEMTGNQPQHF.

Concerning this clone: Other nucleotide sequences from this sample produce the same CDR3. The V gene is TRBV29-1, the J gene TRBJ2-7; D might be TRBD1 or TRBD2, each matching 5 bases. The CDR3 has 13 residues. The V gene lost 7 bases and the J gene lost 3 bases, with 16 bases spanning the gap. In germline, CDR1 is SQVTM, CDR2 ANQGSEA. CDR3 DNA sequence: TGCAGCGCTGAGGGCCAGGGTGGCTACGAGCAGTACTTC. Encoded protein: CSAEGQGGYEQYF.

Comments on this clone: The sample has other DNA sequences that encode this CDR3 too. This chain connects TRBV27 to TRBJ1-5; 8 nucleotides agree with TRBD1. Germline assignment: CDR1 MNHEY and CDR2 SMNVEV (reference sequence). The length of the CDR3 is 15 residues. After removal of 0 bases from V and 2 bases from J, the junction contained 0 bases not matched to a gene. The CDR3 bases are TGTGCCAGCAGTTTATCGACAGGGGGCAATCAGCCCCAGCATTTT. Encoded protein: CASSLSTGGNQPQHF.

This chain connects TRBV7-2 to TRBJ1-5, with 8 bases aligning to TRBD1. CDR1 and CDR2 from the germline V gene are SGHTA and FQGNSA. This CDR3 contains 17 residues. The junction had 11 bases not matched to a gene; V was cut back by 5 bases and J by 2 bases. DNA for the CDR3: TGTGCCAGCAGCAAAGACGCCGGGACAGGAGGCAATCAGCCCCAGCATTTT. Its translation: CASSKDAGTGGNQPQHF. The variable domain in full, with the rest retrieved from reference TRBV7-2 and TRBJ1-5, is GAGVSQSPSNKVTEKGKDVELRCDPISGHTALYWYRQSLGQGLEFLIYFQGNSAPDKSGLPSDRFSAERTGGSVSTLTIQRTQQEDSAVYLCASSKDAGTGGNQPQHFGDGTRLSIL.

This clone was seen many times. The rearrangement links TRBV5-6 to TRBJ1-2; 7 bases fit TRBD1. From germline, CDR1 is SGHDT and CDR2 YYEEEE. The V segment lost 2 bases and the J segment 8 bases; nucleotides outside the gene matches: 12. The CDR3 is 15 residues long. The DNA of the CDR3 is TGTGCCAGCAGCTTTTTGACAGGGCCGGAGAGGGGCTACACCTTC. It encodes CASSFLTGPERGYTF.

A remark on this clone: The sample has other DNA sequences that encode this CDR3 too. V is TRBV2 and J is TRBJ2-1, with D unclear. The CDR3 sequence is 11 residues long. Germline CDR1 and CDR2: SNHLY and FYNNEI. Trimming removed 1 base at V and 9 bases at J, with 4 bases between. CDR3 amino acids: CASSEGSEQFF. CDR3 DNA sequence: TGTGCCAGCAGTGAAGGGAGTGAGCAGTTCTTC. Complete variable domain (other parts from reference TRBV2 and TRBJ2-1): EPEVTQTPSHQVTQMGQEVILRCVPISNHLYFYWYRQILGQKVEFLVSFYNNEISEKSEIFDDQFSVERPDGSNFTLKIRSTKLEDSAMYFCASSEGSEQFFGPGTRLTVL.

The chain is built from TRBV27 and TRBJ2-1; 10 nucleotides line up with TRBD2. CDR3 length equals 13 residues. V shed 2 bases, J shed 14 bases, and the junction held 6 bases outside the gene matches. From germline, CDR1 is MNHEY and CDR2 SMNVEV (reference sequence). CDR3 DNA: TGTGCCAGCAGTTTACGGGGACTAGCGTCTGAGTTCTTC. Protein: CASSLRGLASEFF.

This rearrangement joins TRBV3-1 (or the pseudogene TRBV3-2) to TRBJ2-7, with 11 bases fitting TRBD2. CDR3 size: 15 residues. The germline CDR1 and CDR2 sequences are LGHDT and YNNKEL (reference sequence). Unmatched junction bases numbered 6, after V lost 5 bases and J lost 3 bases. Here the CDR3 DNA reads TGTGCCAGCAGCGGACGACTAGCGGGAATCTACGAGCAGTACTTC. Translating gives CASSGRLAGIYEQYF.